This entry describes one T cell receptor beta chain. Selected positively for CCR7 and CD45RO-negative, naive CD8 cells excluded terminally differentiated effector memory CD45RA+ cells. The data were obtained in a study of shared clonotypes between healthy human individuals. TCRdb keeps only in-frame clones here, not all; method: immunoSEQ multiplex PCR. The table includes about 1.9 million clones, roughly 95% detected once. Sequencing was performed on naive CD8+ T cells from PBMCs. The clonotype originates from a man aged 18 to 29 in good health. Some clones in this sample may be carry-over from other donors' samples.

CDR3 sequence reads: CASSSTPYWNEQFF. The CDR3 nucleotides read TGTGCCAGCAGTTCCACCCCGTACTGGAATGAGCAGTTCTTC. The genes are TRBV6-6 and TRBJ2-1; D call uncertain. The CDR3 contains 14 residues. Germline CDR1 and CDR2: MNHNY and SVGAGI (reference sequence). V was clipped by 4 bases and J by 7 bases, with 14 bases between them.